The source of this T cell receptor beta chain is a study of T cells in Graves' hyperthyroidism and ophthalmopathy. With 6 bases clipped from V and 8 bases from J, the junction kept 13 bases outside the gene matches. CDR1 is SEHNR, CDR2 FQNEAQ, per germline (reference sequence). The CDR3 length is 15 residues. This clonotype appeared a few times. RNA transcripts yielded amplified TCR beta CDR3 regions. First-round RT-PCR of the TCR CDR3 relied on the HTBI primer set. MiXCR, applied by TCRdb to the multiplex PCR reads, yields one record per CDR3 protein. Among roughly 110,000 distinct CDR3 sequences listed, approximately 15% were seen once.

This rearrangement joins TRBV7-9 to TRBJ2-1; 7 bases agree with TRBD2. Sequences were obtained from blood. The receptor comes from a woman in her forties or fifties with Graves' hyperthyroidism. Written as DNA, the CDR3 is TGTGCCAGCAGTGGGGGGGGGGGGGGGAGCGATGAGCAGTTCTTC. This encodes CASSGGGGGSDEQFF. Combining the CDR3 with reference TRBV7-9 and TRBJ2-1 gives the whole variable domain DTGVSQNPRHKITKRGQNVTFRCDPISEHNRLYWYRQTLGQGPEFLTYFQNEAQLEKSRLLSDRFSAERPKGSFSTLEIQRTEQGDSAMYLCASSGGGGGSDEQFFGPGTRLTVL.